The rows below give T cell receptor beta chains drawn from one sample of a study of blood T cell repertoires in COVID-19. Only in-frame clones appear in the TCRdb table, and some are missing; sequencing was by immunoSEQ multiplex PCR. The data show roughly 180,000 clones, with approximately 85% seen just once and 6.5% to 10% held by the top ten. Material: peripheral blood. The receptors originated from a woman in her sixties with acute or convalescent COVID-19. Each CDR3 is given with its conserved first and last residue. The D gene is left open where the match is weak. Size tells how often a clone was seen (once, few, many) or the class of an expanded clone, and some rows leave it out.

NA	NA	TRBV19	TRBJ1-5	CASSIGGSRNQPQHF	TGTGCCAGTAGTATAGGAGGCAGCCGCAATCAGCCCCAGCATTTT
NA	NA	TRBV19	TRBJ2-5	CASSTARGSQETQYF	TGTGCCAGTAGTACCGCTCGGGGATCCCAAGAGACCCAGTACTTC
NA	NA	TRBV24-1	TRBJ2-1	CATSRSESEQFF	TGTGCCACCAGTCGCTCCGAGAGCGAGCAGTTCTTC
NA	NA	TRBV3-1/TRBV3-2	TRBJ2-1	CASSSIRGSYNEQFF	TGTGCCAGCAGCTCAATAAGGGGCTCCTACAATGAGCAGTTCTTC
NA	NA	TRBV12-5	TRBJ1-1	CASGKTDTGGNTEAFF	TGTGCTAGTGGCAAAACGGATACGGGGGGGAACACTGAAGCTTTCTTT
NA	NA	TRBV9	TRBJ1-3	CASSEAGRSGNTIYF	TGTGCCAGCAGCGAGGCGGGACGCTCTGGAAACACCATATATTTT
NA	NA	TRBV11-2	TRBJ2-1	CASSPNYNEQFF	TGTGCCAGCAGCCCAAATTACAATGAGCAGTTCTTC
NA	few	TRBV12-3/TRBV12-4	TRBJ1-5	CASTFTGGQPQHF	TGTGCCAGCACCTTTACCGGAGGGCAGCCCCAGCATTTT
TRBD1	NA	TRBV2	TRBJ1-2	CASSGDRGYYGYTF	TGTGCCAGCAGTGGGGACAGGGGATACTATGGCTACACCTTC
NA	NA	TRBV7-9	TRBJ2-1	CASSPRESNEQFF	TGTGCCAGCAGCCCCAGGGAAAGCAATGAGCAGTTCTTC
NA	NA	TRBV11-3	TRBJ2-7	CASSEGGPSSYEQYF	TGTGCCAGCAGCGAGGGGGGGCCGAGCTCCTACGAGCAGTACTTC
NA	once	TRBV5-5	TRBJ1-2	CASSEGVANYGYTF	TGTGCCAGCAGTGAGGGGGTCGCTAACTATGGCTACACCTTC
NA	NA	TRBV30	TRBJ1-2	CAWSGTGHQVNGYTF	TGTGCCTGGAGCGGGACGGGACACCAGGTGAATGGCTACACCTTC
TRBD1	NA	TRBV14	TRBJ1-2	CASSPPRGGLGYTF	TGTGCCAGCAGCCCCCCTAGAGGGGGCCTTGGCTACACCTTC
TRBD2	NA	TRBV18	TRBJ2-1	CASSRTTSGTFGEQFF	TGTGCCAGCTCACGTACGACTAGCGGGACTTTTGGTGAGCAGTTCTTC
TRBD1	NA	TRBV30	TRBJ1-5	CAWGDRNQPQHF	TGTGCCTGGGGGGACAGAAATCAGCCCCAGCATTTT
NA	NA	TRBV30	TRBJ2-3	CAWDRTDTQYF	TGTGCCTGGGATAGAACAGATACGCAGTATTTT
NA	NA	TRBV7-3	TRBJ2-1	CASSFGTVNEQFF	TGTGCCAGCAGCTTCGGGACTGTCAATGAGCAGTTCTTC
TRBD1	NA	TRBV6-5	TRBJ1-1	CASRFTGGTEAFF	TGTGCCAGCAGATTCACAGGGGGGACTGAAGCTTTCTTT
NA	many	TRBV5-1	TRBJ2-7	CASSLAGEGYEQYF	TGCGCCAGCAGCTTGGCGGGAGAGGGGTACGAGCAGTACTTC
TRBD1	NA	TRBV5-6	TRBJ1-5	CASSLFARQGRNQPQHF	TGTGCCAGCAGCTTGTTTGCCCGACAGGGAAGGAATCAGCCCCAGCATTTT
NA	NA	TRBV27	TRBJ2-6	CASTLGTTTPGTGANVLTF	TGTGCCAGCACCCTGGGGACAACTACCCCGGGGACTGGGGCCAACGTCCTGACTTTC
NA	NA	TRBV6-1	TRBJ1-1	CASSELSATEAFF	TGTGCCAGCAGTGAACTCAGCGCCACTGAAGCTTTCTTT
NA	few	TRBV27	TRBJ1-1	CASSDPSGEAFF	TGTGCCAGCAGTGACCCGTCGGGTGAAGCTTTCTTT
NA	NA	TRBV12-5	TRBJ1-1	CASVGLNTEAFF	TGTGCTAGTGTTGGGCTGAACACTGAAGCTTTCTTT
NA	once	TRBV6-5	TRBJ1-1	CASSPLDTRGTEAFF	TGTGCCAGCAGTCCTCTGGACACAAGGGGCACTGAAGCTTTCTTT
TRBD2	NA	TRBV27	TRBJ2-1	CASSLAGAIYNEQFF	TGTGCCAGCAGTCTAGCGGGAGCCATCTACAATGAGCAGTTCTTC
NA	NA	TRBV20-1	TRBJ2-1	CSASEGLYNEQFF	TGCAGTGCTAGTGAGGGCCTCTACAATGAGCAGTTCTTC
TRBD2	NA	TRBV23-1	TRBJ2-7	CASTPRAGGNEQYF	TGCGCCAGCACCCCCCGAGCGGGAGGGAACGAGCAGTACTTC
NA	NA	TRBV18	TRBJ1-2	CASSPSGTGKGYTF	TGTGCCAGCTCGCCCTCGGGCACAGGAAAAGGCTACACCTTC
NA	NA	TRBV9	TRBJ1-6	CASSVGNSPYNSPLHF	TGTGCCAGCAGCGTAGGAAACAGTCCCTATAATTCACCCCTCCACTTT
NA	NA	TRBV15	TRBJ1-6	CATGVANNSPLHF	TGTGCCACAGGGGTGGCAAATAATTCACCCCTCCACTTT
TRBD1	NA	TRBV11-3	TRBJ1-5	CASSLDADRGLNSNQPQHF	TGTGCCAGCAGCTTAGATGCCGACAGGGGGCTGAATAGCAATCAGCCCCAGCATTTT
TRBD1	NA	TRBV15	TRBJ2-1	CATSPRTGRLGDEQFF	TGTGCCACCAGCCCACGGACAGGGCGCTTGGGCGATGAGCAGTTCTTC
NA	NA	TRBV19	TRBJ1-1	CASSIGMNTEAFF	TGTGCCAGTAGTATCGGGATGAACACTGAAGCTTTCTTT
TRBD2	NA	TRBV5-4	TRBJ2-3	CASSATSGDTDTQYF	TGTGCCAGCAGCGCGACTAGCGGGGACACAGATACGCAGTATTTT
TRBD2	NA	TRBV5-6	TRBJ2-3	CASSLALAGSTDTQYF	TGTGCCAGCAGCTTGGCCCTAGCGGGGAGCACAGATACGCAGTATTTT
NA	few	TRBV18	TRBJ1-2	CASSQTDNYGYTF	TGTGCCAGCTCCCAGACAGATAACTATGGCTACACCTTC
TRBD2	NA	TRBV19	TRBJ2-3	CASTVAGVSVDTQYF	TGTGCCAGTACCGTAGCGGGAGTTAGTGTAGATACGCAGTATTTT
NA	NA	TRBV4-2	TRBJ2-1	CASSQVSDRMDEQFF	TGTGCCAGCAGCCAAGTCAGTGACAGGATGGATGAGCAGTTCTTC
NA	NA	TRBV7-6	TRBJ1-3	CASSSNPSSGNTIYF	TGTGCCAGCAGTTCCAACCCGAGCTCTGGAAACACCATATATTTT
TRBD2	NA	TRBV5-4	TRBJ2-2	CASSLGLGLTTGELFF	TGTGCCAGCAGCTTGGGGCTGGGACTAACCACCGGGGAGCTGTTTTTT
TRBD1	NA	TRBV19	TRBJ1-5	CASSADDRGRVGFQHF	TGTGCCAGTAGTGCCGACGACAGGGGACGGGTGGGTTTTCAGCATTTT
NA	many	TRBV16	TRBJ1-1	CASSQSPGSLPMNTEAFF	TGTGCCAGCAGCCAATCCCCAGGGTCCTTACCTATGAACACTGAAGCTTTCTTT
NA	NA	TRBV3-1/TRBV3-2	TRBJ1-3	CASSQEGSGLHSGNTIYF	TGTGCCAGCAGCCAAGAAGGATCAGGGCTCCACTCTGGAAACACCATATATTTT
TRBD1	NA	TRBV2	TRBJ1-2	CASSETGRQNYGYTF	TGTGCCAGCAGTGAGACAGGGAGACAGAACTATGGCTACACCTTC
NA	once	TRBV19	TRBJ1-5	CASSLLPGYQPQHF	TGTGCCAGTAGTCTCTTACCGGGGTATCAGCCCCAGCATTTT
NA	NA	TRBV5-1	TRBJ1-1	CASGESGPEAFF	TGCGCCAGCGGGGAGTCCGGCCCTGAAGCTTTCTTT
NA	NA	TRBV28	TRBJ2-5	CASSFLAEETQYF	TGTGCCAGCAGTTTTTTAGCGGAAGAGACCCAGTACTTC
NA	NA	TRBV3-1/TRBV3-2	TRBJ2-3	CASSQASRGDTQYF	TGTGCCAGCAGCCAAGCTTCCCGGGGGGATACGCAGTATTTT
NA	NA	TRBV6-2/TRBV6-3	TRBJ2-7	CASSSRLSGITASQSYEQYF	TGTGCCAGCAGTTCTCGACTCTCCGGGATCACGGCGAGTCAGAGCTACGAGCAGTACTTC
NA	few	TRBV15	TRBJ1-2	CATRSQGTYGYTF	TGTGCCACCAGATCGCAGGGGACCTATGGCTACACCTTC
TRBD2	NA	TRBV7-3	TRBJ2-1	CASSSGLAGGGNEQFF	TGTGCCAGCAGCTCCGGGCTAGCGGGAGGGGGCAATGAGCAGTTCTTC
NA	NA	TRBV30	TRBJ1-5	CAWSVDRRSNQPQHF	TGTGCCTGGAGCGTGGACAGACGCAGCAATCAGCCCCAGCATTTT
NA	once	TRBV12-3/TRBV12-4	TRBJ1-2	CASSRQMAHGYTF	TGTGCCAGCAGTCGACAGATGGCACATGGCTACACCTTC